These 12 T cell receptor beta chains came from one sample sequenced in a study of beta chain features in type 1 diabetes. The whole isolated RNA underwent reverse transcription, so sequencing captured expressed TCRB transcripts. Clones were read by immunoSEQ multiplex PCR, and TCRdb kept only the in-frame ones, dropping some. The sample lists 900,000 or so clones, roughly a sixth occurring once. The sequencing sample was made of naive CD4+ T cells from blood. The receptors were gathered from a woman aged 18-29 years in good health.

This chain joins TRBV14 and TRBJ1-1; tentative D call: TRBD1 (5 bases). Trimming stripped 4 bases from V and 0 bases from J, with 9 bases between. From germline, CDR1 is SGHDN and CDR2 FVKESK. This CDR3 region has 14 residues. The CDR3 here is CASSRGWVNTEAFF. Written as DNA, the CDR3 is TGTGCCAGCAGCCGGGGGTGGGTGAACACTGAAGCTTTCTTT.

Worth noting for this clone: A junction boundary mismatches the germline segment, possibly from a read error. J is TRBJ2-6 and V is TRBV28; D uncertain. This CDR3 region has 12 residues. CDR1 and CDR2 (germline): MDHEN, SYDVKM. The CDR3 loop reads CATSRGANVLTF. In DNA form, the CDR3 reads TGTGCCACCAGTCGTGGGGCCAACGTCCTGACTTTC.

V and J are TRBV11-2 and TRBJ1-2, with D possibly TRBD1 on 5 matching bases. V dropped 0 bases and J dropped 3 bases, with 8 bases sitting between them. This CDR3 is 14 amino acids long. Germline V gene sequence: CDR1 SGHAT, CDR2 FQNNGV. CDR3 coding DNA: TGTGCCAGCAGCTTAGACAGGGATGACTATGGCTACACCTTC. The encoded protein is CASSLDRDDYGYTF.

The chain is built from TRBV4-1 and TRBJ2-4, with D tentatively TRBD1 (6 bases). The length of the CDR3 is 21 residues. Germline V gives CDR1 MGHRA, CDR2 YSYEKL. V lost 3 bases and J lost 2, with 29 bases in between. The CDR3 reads CASSQGAGTKIVTNSKNIQYF. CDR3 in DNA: TGCGCCAGCAGCCAGGGGGCCGGGACGAAAATTGTAACCAACTCCAAAAACATTCAGTACTTC.

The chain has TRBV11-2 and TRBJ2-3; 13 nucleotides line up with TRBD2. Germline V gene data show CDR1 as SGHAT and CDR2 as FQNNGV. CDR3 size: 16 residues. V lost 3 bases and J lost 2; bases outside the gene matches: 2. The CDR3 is CASSLGLAGSTDTQYF. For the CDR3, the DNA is TGTGCCAGCAGCTTGGGACTAGCGGGATCCACAGATACGCAGTATTTT.

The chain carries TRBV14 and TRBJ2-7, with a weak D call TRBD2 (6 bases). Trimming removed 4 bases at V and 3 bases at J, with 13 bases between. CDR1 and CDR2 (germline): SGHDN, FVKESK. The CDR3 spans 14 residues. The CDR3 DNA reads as TGTGCCAGCAGCCCGAGGGAGGAGGACTACGAGCAGTACTTC. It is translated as CASSPREEDYEQYF.

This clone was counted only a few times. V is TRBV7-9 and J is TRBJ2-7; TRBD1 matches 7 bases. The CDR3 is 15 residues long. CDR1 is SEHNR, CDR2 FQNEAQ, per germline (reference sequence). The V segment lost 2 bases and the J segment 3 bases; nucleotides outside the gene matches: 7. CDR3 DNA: TGTGCCAGCAGCTTAACCGACAGGGCCGGCTACGAGCAGTACTTC. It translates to CASSLTDRAGYEQYF.

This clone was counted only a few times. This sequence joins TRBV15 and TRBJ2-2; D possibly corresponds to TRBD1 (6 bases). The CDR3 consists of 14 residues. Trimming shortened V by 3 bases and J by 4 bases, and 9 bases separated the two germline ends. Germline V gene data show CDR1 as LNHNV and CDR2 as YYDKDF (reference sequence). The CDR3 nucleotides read TGTGCCACCAGCAGTCAACAGGGCACCGGGGAGCTGTTTTTT. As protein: CATSSQQGTGELFF.

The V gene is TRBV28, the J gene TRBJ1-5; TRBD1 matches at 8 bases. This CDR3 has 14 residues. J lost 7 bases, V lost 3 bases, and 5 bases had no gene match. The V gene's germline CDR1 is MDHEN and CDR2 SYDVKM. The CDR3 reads CASSFVRGRQPQHF. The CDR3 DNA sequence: TGTGCCAGCAGTTTTGTCAGGGGGCGGCAGCCCCAGCATTTT.

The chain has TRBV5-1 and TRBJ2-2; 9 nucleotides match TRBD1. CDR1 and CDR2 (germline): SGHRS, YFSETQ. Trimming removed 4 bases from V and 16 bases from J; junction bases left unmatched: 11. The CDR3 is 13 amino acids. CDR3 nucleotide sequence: TGCGCCAGCAGCAATGTTGGGGACAGGGCTTGGTTTTTT. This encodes CASSNVGDRAWFF. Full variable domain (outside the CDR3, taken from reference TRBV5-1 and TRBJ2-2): KAGVTQTPRYLIKTRGQQVTLSCSPISGHRSVSWYQQTPGQGLQFLFEYFSETQRNKGNFPGRFSGRQFSNSRSEMNVSTLELGDSALYLCASSNVGDRAWFFGEGSRLTVL.

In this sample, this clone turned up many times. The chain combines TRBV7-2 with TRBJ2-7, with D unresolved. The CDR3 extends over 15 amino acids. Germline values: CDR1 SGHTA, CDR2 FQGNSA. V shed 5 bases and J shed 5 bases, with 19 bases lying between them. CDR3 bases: TGTGCCAGCAGCGTAGAGACGATGGTTTTCCACGAGCAGTACTTC. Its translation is CASSVETMVFHEQYF. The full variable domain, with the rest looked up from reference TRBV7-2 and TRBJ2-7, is GAGVSQSPSNKVTEKGKDVELRCDPISGHTALYWYRQSLGQGLEFLIYFQGNSAPDKSGLPSDRFSAERTGGSVSTLTIQRTQQEDSAVYLCASSVETMVFHEQYFGPGTRLTVT.

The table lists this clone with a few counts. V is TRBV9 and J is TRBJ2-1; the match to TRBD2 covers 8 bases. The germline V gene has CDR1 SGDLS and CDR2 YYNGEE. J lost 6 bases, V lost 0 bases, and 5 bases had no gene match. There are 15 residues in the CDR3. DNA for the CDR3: TGTGCCAGCAGCGTAGAGGGACTAGTGGGCAATGAGCAGTTCTTC. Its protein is CASSVEGLVGNEQFF.